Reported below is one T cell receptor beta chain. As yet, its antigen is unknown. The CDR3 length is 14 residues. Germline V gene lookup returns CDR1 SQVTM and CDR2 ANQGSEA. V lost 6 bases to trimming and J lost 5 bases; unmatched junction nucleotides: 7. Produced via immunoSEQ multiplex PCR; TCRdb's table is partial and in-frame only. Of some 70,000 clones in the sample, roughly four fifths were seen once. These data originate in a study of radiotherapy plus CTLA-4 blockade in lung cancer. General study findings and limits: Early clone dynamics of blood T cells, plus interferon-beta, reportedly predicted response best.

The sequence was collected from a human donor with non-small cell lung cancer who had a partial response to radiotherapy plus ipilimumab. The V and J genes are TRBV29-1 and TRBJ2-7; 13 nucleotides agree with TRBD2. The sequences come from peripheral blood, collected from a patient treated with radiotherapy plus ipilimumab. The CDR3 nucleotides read TGCAGCGTAGATGGACTAGCGGGAGTTGACGAGCAGTACTTC. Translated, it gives CSVDGLAGVDEQYF.